This T cell receptor beta chain stems from a study of human T cells and chemical hapten exposure. V dropped 2 bases and J dropped 5 bases, with 10 bases sitting between them. CDR3 length equals 13 residues. Per germline, CDR1 SNHLY and CDR2 FYNNEI. The library tagged each cDNA molecule with unique molecular identifiers. From the RACE reads, TCRdb called clonotypes with MiXCR, one entry per CDR3 protein. The sample lists under 200,000 distinct CDR3 sequences; roughly 15% were seen once. Specified time point: patch test 1, 2 weeks after DPC sensitization. Treatment indicated: therapeutic diphenylcyclopropenone sensitization with weekly scalp DPC. This clonotype was found a few times.

The chain employs TRBV2 and TRBJ2-7, with D possibly matching TRBD2 (5 bases). The sequenced sample was whole blood, obtained in connection with sensitization to the hapten diphenylcyclopropenone (DPC). This clonotype was obtained from a woman between 25 and 40 years old with alopecia areata. Some clones in this sample may be carry-over from other donors' samples. CDR3 in amino acids: CASSEIRGNEQYF. CDR3 bases: TGTGCCAGCAGTGAAATCCGAGGGAACGAGCAGTACTTC.